This T cell receptor beta chain derives from a study of blood T cell repertoires in COVID-19. In the study overall: Acute and convalescent COVID-19 specimens originated in the United States, Italy and Spain.

Losses at the gene ends were 6 bases for V and 2 bases for J; bases not matched to a gene: 8. This CDR3 comprises 15 residues. Germline V lookup: CDR1 MNHEY, CDR2 SMNVEV (reference sequence). Source study methods: Amplifying reference gene primers gave estimates of nucleated cell counts. Method: immunoSEQ multiplex PCR; TCRdb's copy keeps in-frame clones and lacks some. V and J calls and clone size come straight from that table; D and trimming were deduced from the DNA. The sample yields 200,000 to 300,000 clones, about four fifths seen once. The sequence came from an elderly man with acute or convalescent COVID-19. The sequencing input was peripheral blood. V usage is TRBV27 and J usage is TRBJ2-7; 9 bases match TRBD2. The CDR3 DNA is TGTGCCAGCAGCCAAGCGACTAGCGGTCCCTACGAGCAGTACTTC. Translated, it gives CASSQATSGPYEQYF.